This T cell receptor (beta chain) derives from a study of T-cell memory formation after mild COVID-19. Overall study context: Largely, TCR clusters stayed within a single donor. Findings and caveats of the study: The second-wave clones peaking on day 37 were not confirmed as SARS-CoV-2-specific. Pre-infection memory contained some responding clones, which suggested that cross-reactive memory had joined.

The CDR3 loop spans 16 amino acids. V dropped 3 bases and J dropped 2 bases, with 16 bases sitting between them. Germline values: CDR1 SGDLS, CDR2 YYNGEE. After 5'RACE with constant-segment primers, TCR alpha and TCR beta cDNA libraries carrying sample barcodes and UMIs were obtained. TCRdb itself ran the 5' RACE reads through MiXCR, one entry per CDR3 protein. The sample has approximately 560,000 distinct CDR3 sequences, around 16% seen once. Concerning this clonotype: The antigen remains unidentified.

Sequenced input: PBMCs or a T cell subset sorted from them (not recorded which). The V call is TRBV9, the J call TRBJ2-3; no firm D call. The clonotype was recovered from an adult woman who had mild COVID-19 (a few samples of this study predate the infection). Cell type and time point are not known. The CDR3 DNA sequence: TGTGCCAGCAGCGATTCCACGGGCGGAGTCACAGATACGCAGTATTTT. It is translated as CASSDSTGGVTDTQYF. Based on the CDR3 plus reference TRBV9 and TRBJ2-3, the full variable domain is DSGVTQTPKHLITATGQRVTLRCSPRSGDLSVYWYQQSLDQGLQFLIQYYNGEERAKGNILERFSAQQFPDLHSELNLSSLELGDSALYFCASSDSTGGVTDTQYFGPGTRLTVL.